What follows describes a single TCR beta chain. The antigen remains unidentified. This specimen belongs to a study of cytomegalovirus exposure and HLA in healthy donors. Study-wide context: HLA-typed donors contributed about 85 million unique TCRs, which were held in an early data release. Regarding the study as a whole: According to reports, the classifier identified cytomegalovirus status with high specificity and sensitivity. DRB1 showed the most TCR associations and HLA-C the fewest in a later analysis, as rates varied by HLA locus. An analysis was carried out at a later point. It showed that HLA-associated TCR beta chains were more clonally expanded than equally common non-associated chains.

V shed 0 bases and J 2 bases; nucleotides not matched to a gene: 6. Germline-derived CDR1 and CDR2 are SGDLS and YYNGEE. The CDR3 length is 16 residues. The PCR made use of 60 Vbeta and 13 Jbeta primers. Using immunoSEQ multiplex PCR, the repertoire was profiled, and TCRdb retains in-frame clones only, with some absent. The sample contains around 62,000 clones, approximately 78% of which appear only once. Sample: PBMCs. V and J are TRBV9 and TRBJ2-5; TRBD2 agrees at 8 bases. The receptor comes from a woman aged 25 to 39 in good health and CMV-seronegative. CDR3 nucleotides: TGTGCCAGCAGCGTAGGTTCTAGCGGGCTTCAAGAGACCCAGTACTTC. Amino acid sequence: CASSVGSSGLQETQYF.